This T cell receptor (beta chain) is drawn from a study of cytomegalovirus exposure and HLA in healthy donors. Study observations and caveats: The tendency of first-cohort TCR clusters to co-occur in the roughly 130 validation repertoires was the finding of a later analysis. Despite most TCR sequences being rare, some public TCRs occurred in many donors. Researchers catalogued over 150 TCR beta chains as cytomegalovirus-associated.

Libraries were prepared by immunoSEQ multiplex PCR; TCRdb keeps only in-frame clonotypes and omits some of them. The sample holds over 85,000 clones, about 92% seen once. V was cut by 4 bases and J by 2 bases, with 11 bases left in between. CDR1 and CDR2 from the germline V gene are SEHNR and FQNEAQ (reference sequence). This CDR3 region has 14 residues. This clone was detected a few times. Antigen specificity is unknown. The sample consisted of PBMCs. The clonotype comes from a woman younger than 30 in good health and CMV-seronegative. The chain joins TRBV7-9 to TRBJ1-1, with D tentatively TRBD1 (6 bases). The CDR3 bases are TGTGCCAGCAGCTCCCCGGACAGAAACACTGAAGCTTTCTTT. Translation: CASSSPDRNTEAFF.